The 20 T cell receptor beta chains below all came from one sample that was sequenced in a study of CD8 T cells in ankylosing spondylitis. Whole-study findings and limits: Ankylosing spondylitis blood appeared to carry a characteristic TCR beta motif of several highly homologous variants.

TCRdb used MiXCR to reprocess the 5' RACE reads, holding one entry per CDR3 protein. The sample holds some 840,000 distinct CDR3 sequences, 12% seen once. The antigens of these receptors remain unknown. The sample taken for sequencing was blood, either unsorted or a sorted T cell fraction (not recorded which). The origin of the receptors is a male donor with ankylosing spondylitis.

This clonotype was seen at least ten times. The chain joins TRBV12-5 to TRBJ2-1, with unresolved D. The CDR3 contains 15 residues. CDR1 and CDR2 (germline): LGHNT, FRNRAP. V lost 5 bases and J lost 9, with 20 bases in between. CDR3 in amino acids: CASGLRPDVNCEQFF. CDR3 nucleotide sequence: TGTGCTAGTGGTCTCCGACCGGATGTGAATTGTGAGCAGTTCTTC. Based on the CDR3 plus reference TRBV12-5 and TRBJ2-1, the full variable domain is DARVTQTPRHKVTEMGQEVTMRCQPILGHNTVFWYRQTMMQGLELLAYFRNRAPLDDSGMPKDRFSAEMPDATLATLKIQPSEPRDSAVYFCASGLRPDVNCEQFFGPGTRLTVL.

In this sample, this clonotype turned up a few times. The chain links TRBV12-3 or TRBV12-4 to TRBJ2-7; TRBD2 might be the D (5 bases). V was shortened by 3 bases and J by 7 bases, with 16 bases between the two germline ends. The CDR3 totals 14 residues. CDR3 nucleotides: TGTGCCAGCAGTTTTTATCCGGGATCGGGAGAGCAGTACTTC. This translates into CASSFYPGSGEQYF.

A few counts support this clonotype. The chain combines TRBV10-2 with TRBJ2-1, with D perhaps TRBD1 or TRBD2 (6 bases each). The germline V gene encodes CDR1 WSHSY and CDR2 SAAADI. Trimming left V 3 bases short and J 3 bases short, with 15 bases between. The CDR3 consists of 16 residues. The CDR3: CASSDPIRGDYNEQFF. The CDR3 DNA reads TGCGCCAGCAGTGACCCCATTAGGGGGGACTACAATGAGCAGTTCTTC.

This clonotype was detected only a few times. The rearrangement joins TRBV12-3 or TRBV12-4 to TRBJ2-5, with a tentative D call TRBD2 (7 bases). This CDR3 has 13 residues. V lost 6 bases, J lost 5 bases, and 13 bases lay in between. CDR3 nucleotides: TGTGCCAGCAGCTGGGGGGGCCGGGAGACCCAGTACTTC. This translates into CASSWGGRETQYF.

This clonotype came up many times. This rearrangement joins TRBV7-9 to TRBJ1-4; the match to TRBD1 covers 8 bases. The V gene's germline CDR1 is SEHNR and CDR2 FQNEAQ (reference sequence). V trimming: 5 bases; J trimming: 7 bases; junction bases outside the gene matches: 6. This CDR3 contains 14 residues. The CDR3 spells CASSLGTGGEKLFF. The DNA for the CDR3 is TGTGCCAGCAGCCTCGGGACAGGCGGTGAAAAACTGTTTTTT.

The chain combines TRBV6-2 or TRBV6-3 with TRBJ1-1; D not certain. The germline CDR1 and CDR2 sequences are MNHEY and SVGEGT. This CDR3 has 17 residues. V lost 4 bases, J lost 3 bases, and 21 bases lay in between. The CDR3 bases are TGTGCCAGCAGTTTGGTTCTGTCTCGGGCCGATCACACTGAAGCTTTCTTT. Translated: CASSLVLSRADHTEAFF.

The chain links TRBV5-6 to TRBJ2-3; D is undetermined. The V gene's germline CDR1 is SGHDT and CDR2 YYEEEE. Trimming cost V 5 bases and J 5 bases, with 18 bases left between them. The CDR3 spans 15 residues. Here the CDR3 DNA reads TGTGCCAGCAGTTCCGCTCGGTCGGGTGGAGATACGCAGTATTTT. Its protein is CASSSARSGGDTQYF.

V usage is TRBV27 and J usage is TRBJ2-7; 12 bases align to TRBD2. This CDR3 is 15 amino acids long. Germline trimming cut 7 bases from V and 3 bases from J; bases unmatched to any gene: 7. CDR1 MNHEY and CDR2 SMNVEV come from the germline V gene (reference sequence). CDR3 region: CASKPTTSGSYEQYF. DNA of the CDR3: TGTGCCAGCAAACCGACGACTAGCGGGAGCTACGAGCAGTACTTC.

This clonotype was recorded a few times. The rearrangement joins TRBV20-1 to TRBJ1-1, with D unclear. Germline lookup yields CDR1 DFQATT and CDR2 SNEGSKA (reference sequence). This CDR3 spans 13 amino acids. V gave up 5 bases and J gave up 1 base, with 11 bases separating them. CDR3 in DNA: TGCAGTGCTGTCCAACCCGCGAACACTGAAGCTTTCTTT. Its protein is CSAVQPANTEAFF.

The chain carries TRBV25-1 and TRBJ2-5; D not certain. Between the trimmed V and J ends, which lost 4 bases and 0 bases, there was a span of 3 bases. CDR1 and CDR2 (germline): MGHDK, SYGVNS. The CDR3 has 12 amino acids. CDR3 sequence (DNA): TGTGCCAGCAGTGGGAACCAAGAGACCCAGTACTTC. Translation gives CASSGNQETQYF.

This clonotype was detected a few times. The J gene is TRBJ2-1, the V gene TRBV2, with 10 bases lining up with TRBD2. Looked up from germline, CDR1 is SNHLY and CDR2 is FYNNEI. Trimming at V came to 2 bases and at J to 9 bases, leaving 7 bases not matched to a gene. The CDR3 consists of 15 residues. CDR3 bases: TGTGCCAGCAGTGAAAGGCTAGCGGGAGTGGGTGAGCAGTTCTTC. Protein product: CASSERLAGVGEQFF.

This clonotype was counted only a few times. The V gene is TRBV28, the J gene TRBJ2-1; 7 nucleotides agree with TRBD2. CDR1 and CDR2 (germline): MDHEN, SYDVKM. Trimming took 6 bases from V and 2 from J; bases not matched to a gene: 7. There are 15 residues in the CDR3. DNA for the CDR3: TGTGCCAGCAGCCAAACTAGCGACCCCTACAATGAGCAGTTCTTC. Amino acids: CASSQTSDPYNEQFF.

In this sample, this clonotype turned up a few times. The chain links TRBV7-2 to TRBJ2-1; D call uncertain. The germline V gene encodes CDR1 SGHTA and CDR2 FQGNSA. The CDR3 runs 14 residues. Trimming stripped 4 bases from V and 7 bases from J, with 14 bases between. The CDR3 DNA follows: TGTGCCAGCAGCTCAAGTCCCAATAGTAATGAGCAGTTCTTC. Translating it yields CASSSSPNSNEQFF.

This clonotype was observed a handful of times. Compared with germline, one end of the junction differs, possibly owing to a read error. The CDR3 region is CSAGQSSNSPLHF. The CDR3 coding sequence is TGCAGTGCTGGACAGTCCTCTAATTCACCCCTCCACTTT. The chain combines TRBV20-1 with TRBJ1-6; D possibly corresponds to TRBD1 (6 bases). The CDR3 sequence is 13 residues long. Germline assignment: CDR1 DFQATT and CDR2 SNEGSKA (reference sequence).

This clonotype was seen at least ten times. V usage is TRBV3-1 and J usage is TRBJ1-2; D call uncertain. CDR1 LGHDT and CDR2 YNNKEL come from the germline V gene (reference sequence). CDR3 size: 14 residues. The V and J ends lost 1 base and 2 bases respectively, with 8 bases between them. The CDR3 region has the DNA TGTGCCAGCAGCCAAGGCACCGGAAACTATGGCTACACCTTC. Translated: CASSQGTGNYGYTF. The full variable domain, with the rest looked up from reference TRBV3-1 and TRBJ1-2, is DTAVSQTPKYLVTQMGNDKSIKCEQNLGHDTMYWYKQDSKKFLKIMFSYNNKELIINETVPNRFSPKSPDKAHLNLHINSLELGDSAVYFCASSQGTGNYGYTFGSGTRLTVV.

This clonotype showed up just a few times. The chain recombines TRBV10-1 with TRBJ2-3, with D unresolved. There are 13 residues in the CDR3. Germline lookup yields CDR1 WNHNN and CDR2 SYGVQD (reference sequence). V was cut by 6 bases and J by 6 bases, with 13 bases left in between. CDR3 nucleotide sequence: TGCGCCAGCAGCCTAGACCAGTACGATACGCAGTATTTT. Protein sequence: CASSLDQYDTQYF.

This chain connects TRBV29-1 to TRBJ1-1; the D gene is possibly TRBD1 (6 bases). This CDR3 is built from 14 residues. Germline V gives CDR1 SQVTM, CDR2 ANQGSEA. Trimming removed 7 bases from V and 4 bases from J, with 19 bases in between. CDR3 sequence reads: CSATPTGGITEAFF. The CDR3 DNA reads TGCAGCGCTACTCCGACTGGGGGCATCACTGAAGCTTTCTTT.

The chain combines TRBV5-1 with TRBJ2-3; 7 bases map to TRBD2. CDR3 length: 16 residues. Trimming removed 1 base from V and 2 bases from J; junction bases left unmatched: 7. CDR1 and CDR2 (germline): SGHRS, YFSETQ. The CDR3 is CASSLIGGGTTDTQYF. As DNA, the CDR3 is TGCGCCAGCAGCTTGATAGGCGGGGGAACCACAGATACGCAGTATTTT.

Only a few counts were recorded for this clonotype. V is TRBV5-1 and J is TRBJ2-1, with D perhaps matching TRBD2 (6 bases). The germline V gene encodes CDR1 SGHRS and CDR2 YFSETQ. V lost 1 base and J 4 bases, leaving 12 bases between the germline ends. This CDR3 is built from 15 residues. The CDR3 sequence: CASSLIGTPYNEQFF. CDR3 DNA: TGCGCCAGCAGCTTGATTGGGACTCCATACAATGAGCAGTTCTTC.

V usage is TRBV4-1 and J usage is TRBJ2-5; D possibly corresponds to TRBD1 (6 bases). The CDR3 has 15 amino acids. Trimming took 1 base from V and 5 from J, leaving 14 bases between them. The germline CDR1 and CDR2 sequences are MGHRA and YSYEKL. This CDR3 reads CASSQAGARWETQYF. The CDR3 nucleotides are TGCGCCAGCAGCCAAGCAGGGGCCAGGTGGGAGACCCAGTACTTC.